The 22 T cell receptor beta chains reported below all come from one sample, sequenced in a study of CD4+ T cells in melanoma. Produced via immunoSEQ multiplex PCR; TCRdb's table is partial and in-frame only. Of 140,000 or so clones listed, around 90% are singletons. The origin of the receptors is a human donor with melanoma.

The V call is TRBV14, the J call TRBJ1-6; tentative D call: TRBD1 (6 bases). Per the germline V gene, CDR1 is SGHDN and CDR2 is FVKESK. This CDR3 has 13 amino acids. Trimming removed 10 bases at V and 7 bases at J, with 14 bases between. In DNA, the CDR3 is TGTGCCACCACGCGGGGGCCGAATTCACCCCTCCACTTT. It yields the protein CATTRGPNSPLHF.

This rearrangement joins TRBV5-1 to TRBJ2-7; 8 nucleotides match TRBD1. J lost 3 bases, V lost 3 bases, and 2 bases had no gene match. CDR3 length: 13 residues. The germline V gene encodes CDR1 SGHRS and CDR2 YFSETQ. The CDR3 nucleotides are TGCGCCAGCAGCTCCGACAGGGGCTACGAGCAGTACTTC. Translation: CASSSDRGYEQYF.

This chain connects TRBV5-4 to TRBJ1-2, with D uncertain. The CDR3 totals 16 residues. The germline CDR1 and CDR2 sequences are SGHNT and YYREEE (reference sequence). Trimming pared 0 bases from V and 3 bases from J, leaving 15 bases between. The CDR3: CASSLGGGRSDYGYTF. CDR3 DNA: TGTGCCAGCAGCTTGGGGGGTGGCAGGTCGGACTATGGCTACACCTTC.

The CDR3 reads CASSRADRAHGYTF. CDR3 DNA: TGTGCCAGCTCACGCGCCGACAGGGCCCATGGCTACACCTTC. V is TRBV18 and J is TRBJ1-2; 7 bases map to TRBD1. The CDR3 spans 14 residues. V gave up 4 bases and J gave up 6 bases; unmatched junction bases: 8. Per germline, CDR1 KGHSH and CDR2 LQKENI. Combining the CDR3 with reference TRBV18 and TRBJ1-2 gives the whole variable domain NAGVMQNPRHLVRRRGQEARLRCSPMKGHSHVYWYRQLPEEGLKFMVYLQKENIIDESGMPKERFSAEFPKEGPSILRIQQVVRGDSAAYFCASSRADRAHGYTFGSGTRLTVV.

V usage is TRBV7-2 and J usage is TRBJ2-7; TRBD1 matches 7 bases. This CDR3 contains 15 residues. Germline-derived CDR1 and CDR2 are SGHTA and FQGNSA. J was trimmed by 3 bases and V by 4 bases; bases with no gene match: 9. The CDR3 loop is CASSSTAGTDYEQYF. In DNA, the CDR3 is TGTGCCAGCAGCTCAACCGCCGGGACAGACTACGAGCAGTACTTC.

The genes are TRBV30 and TRBJ1-2; TRBD1 matches at 7 bases. The germline V gene encodes CDR1 GTSNPN and CDR2 SVGIG (reference sequence). The V and J ends lost 3 bases and 4 bases, in that order; junction bases with no gene match: 17. The CDR3 has 17 residues. CDR3 sequence reads: CAWSARRSPGQSYGYTF. CDR3 coding DNA: TGTGCCTGGAGCGCAAGAAGATCGCCGGGACAGAGCTATGGCTACACCTTC.

The chain carries TRBV7-8 and TRBJ2-5, with 12 bases aligning to TRBD2. J was trimmed by 4 bases and V by 8 bases; bases with no gene match: 8. This CDR3 spans 15 amino acids. CDR1 is SGHVS, CDR2 FQNEAQ, per germline. The chain's CDR3 is CASSRTSGAGETQYF. The CDR3 region has the DNA TGTGCCAGCTCGCGGACTAGCGGGGCCGGAGAGACCCAGTACTTC.

Only one count was recorded for this clone. The gene calls are TRBV5-1 and TRBJ2-7, with TRBD1 matching 7 bases. With 5 bases clipped from V and 5 bases from J, the junction kept 16 bases outside the gene matches. CDR1 is SGHRS and CDR2 is YFSETQ in the germline V gene. The CDR3 totals 16 residues. The CDR3 loop reads CASSLGPGTETNEQYF. DNA for the CDR3: TGCGCCAGCAGTCTTGGCCCCGGGACAGAGACCAACGAGCAGTACTTC.

This clone showed up just once. The chain employs TRBV7-3 and TRBJ2-5; 12 positions match TRBD1. This CDR3 has 16 amino acids. Germline V gives CDR1 SGHTA, CDR2 FQGTGA. Germline trimming cut 5 bases from V and 5 bases from J; bases unmatched to any gene: 9. The CDR3 nucleotides read TGTGCCAGCAGCACAGAAGGGACAGGGGGCTGGGAGACCCAGTACTTC. Translating gives CASSTEGTGGWETQYF.

V gene TRBV2 combines with J gene TRBJ1-5, with D hard to call. The V end lost 8 bases, the J end lost 2 bases, and 10 bases lay between the germline ends. The CDR3 length is 13 residues. The germline V gene has CDR1 SNHLY and CDR2 FYNNEI. CDR3 sequence: CASSTQGNQPQHF. CDR3 sequence (DNA): TGTGCCAGCTCCACTCAGGGCAATCAGCCCCAGCATTTT.

The genes are TRBV7-3 and TRBJ1-1; D unclear. The CDR3 is 16 amino acids. Trimming left V 2 bases short and J 5 bases short, with 18 bases between. Germline V lookup: CDR1 SGHTA, CDR2 FQGTGA. The CDR3 loop reads CASSLSGGLSGTEAFF. The CDR3 nucleotides are TGTGCCAGCAGCTTATCGGGCGGGCTGAGTGGGACTGAAGCTTTCTTT.

The chain is built from TRBV7-8 and TRBJ2-5; the D gene is possibly TRBD1 (6 bases). The CDR3 covers 15 residues. Germline V gene lookup returns CDR1 SGHVS and CDR2 FQNEAQ. Trimming removed 5 bases from V and 3 bases from J, with 16 bases in between. The CDR3: CASSRATGDEETQYF. In DNA, the CDR3 is TGTGCCAGCAGCCGGGCGACAGGAGATGAAGAGACCCAGTACTTC.

This clone appeared a few times. The chain has TRBV19 and TRBJ2-4; D might be TRBD1 (5 bases). Germline CDR1 reads LNHDA; CDR2 reads SQIVND (reference sequence). V lost 3 bases and J 5 bases, leaving 29 bases between the germline ends. This CDR3 has 20 amino acids. CDR3 in DNA: TGTGCCAGTAGTATCCGGGCCCGAAAGACAGCTGCACCCCAAGAAAACATTCAGTACTTC. Translation gives CASSIRARKTAAPQENIQYF.

This chain links TRBV7-9 with TRBJ2-2, with D uncertain. The CDR3 loop spans 14 amino acids. V gave up 0 bases and J gave up 6 bases, with 8 bases separating them. Germline CDR1 is SEHNR and CDR2 is FQNEAQ (reference sequence). CDR3 nucleotides: TGTGCCAGCAGCTTAGCCATGGTAGCCGGGGAGCTGTTTTTT. It encodes CASSLAMVAGELFF.

This chain links TRBV27 with TRBJ2-2; D is undetermined. The germline gives CDR1 MNHEY, CDR2 SMNVEV (reference sequence). This CDR3 comprises 14 residues. Trimming shortened V by 7 bases and J by 3 bases, and 12 bases separated the two germline ends. Here the CDR3 DNA reads TGTGCCAGCACGAAGGGCGTTTACACCGGGGAGCTGTTTTTT. It yields the protein CASTKGVYTGELFF.

The J gene is TRBJ2-4, the V gene TRBV9, with TRBD1 identical over 9 bases. CDR3 length: 17 amino acids. Germline V gives CDR1 SGDLS, CDR2 YYNGEE. The V and J ends lost 3 bases and 8 bases, in that order; junction bases with no gene match: 15. CDR3 sequence: CASSADNRGRSEDIQYF. As DNA, the CDR3 is TGTGCCAGCAGCGCAGATAACAGGGGGCGCAGCGAAGACATTCAGTACTTC.

V and J are TRBV25-1 and TRBJ2-1; the D gene is possibly TRBD1 (6 bases). This CDR3 has 16 amino acids. Germline CDR1 is MGHDK and CDR2 is SYGVNS. With 6 bases removed from V and 7 bases from J, the gap between germline ends came to 22 bases. The CDR3 sequence: CASRMDSSPRLNEQFF. Written as DNA, the CDR3 is TGTGCCAGCAGGATGGACAGTTCGCCGCGTTTAAATGAGCAGTTCTTC.

This chain joins TRBV4-1 and TRBJ2-2; D is uncertain. Per germline, CDR1 MGHRA and CDR2 YSYEKL. The V and J ends lost 4 bases and 8 bases respectively, with 5 bases between them. The CDR3 contains 11 residues. The CDR3 spells CASSREGELFF. The CDR3 region has the DNA TGCGCCAGCAGCCGCGAGGGGGAGCTGTTTTTT.

The chain is built from TRBV4-1 and TRBJ2-7; 10 nucleotides align to TRBD1. The CDR3 has 14 residues. Germline assignment: CDR1 MGHRA and CDR2 YSYEKL. The V gene end was trimmed by 4 bases and the J gene end by 4 bases; junction bases not matched to a gene: 4. The CDR3 sequence is CASSPRTGGYEQYF. CDR3 nucleotides: TGCGCCAGCAGCCCTAGGACAGGGGGGTACGAGCAGTACTTC.

V is TRBV5-4 and J is TRBJ2-5, with D possibly called TRBD1 or TRBD2 (5 bases each). V was pared by 4 bases and J by 5 bases, with 21 bases between. The germline gives CDR1 SGHNT, CDR2 YYREEE (reference sequence). This CDR3 spans 16 amino acids. CDR3 sequence reads: CASSHGAANGVETQYF. The CDR3 DNA is TGTGCCAGCAGCCACGGGGCCGCAAACGGGGTGGAGACCCAGTACTTC.

CDR3 in amino acids: CASSQETAAANEKLFF. CDR3 sequence (DNA): TGCGCCAGCAGCCAAGAGACCGCCGCCGCTAATGAAAAACTGTTTTTT. This chain joins TRBV4-1 and TRBJ1-4; D remains unclear. The CDR3 has 16 amino acids. Trimming removed 0 bases at V and 3 bases at J, with 11 bases between. Germline CDR1 MGHRA, CDR2 YSYEKL.

The chain couples TRBV4-2 to TRBJ1-2, with D perhaps TRBD1 (5 bases). Between the trimmed V and J ends, which lost 1 base and 7 bases, there was a span of 19 bases. From germline, CDR1 is LGHNA and CDR2 YNFKEQ. This CDR3 contains 16 residues. CDR3 sequence (DNA): TGTGCCAGCAGCCAAGCGTTTCTGGACAACGATTTTGGCTACACCTTC. This translates into CASSQAFLDNDFGYTF.